This entry is about one T cell receptor beta chain. The antigen remains undetermined. Method: immunoSEQ multiplex PCR; TCRdb's copy keeps in-frame clones and lacks some. The table lists about 6,200 clones, 68% of them singletons. CDR1 is SGHRS and CDR2 is YFSETQ in the germline V gene. V lost 7 bases and J lost 7; bases outside the gene matches: 23. The CDR3 extends over 20 amino acids. The sample originates from a study of CD8 T cell repertoires and HIV-1 epitope variants. J is TRBJ2-1 and V is TRBV5-1; 13 bases line up with TRBD2. The sequence came from a male donor with HIV. The sequenced material came from cultured CD8+ T cells derived from PBMCs. In DNA form, the CDR3 reads TGCGCCAGCGCAGAGGATCCGGGACTAGCGGGGAGGGGATGGATGAATGAGCAGTTCTTC. As protein: CASAEDPGLAGRGWMNEQFF.